This T cell receptor beta chain was recovered during a study of blood T cells in healthy people across ages. Overall study context: Template switching picked up about one barcoded beta molecule for each two T cells.

This clonotype was recorded at least ten times. A single base separates this from a much larger clone, so it may be a read error. Germline CDR1 SGHAT, CDR2 FQNNGV. Trimming shortened V by 5 bases and J by 1 base, and 13 bases separated the two germline ends. The CDR3 runs 15 residues. Donors gave around 10 milliliters of peripheral blood apiece. A sample-barcoded 5' primer and a J-beta primer mix were used in a second PCR of about 7 to 12 cycles. Every molecule of cDNA carried a tag from a template-switch adaptor with 12 random nucleotides. Every sample gave at least 2.5 million paired-end reads containing CDR3. TCRdb passed the 5' RACE reads through MiXCR, listing each CDR3 protein once. The data show roughly 900,000 distinct CDR3 sequences, roughly 50% seen once.

The receptor was derived from a man aged 25-45 years in good health. J is TRBJ2-3 and V is TRBV11-2; possible D gene TRBD1, 5 bases. The sequencing sample was made of blood. CDR3 region: CASSTSRERTDTQYF. Here the CDR3 DNA reads TGTGCCAGCAGCACCTCCAGGGAACGCACAGATACGCAGTATTTT.